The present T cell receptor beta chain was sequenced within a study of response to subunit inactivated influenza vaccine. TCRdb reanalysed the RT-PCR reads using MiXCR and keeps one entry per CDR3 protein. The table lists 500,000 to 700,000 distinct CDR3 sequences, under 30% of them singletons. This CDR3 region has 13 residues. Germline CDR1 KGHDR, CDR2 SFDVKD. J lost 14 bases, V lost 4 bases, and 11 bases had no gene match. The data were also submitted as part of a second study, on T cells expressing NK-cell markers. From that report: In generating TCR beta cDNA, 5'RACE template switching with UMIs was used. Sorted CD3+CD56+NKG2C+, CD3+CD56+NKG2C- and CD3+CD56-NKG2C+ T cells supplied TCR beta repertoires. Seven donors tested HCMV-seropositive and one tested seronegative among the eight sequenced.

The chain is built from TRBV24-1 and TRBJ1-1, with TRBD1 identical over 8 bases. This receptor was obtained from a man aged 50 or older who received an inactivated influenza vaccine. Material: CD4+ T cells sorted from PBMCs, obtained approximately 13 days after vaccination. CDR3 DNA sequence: TGTGCCACCAGTGAGATACAGGGGGGACCCACCTTCTTT. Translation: CATSEIQGGPTFF.